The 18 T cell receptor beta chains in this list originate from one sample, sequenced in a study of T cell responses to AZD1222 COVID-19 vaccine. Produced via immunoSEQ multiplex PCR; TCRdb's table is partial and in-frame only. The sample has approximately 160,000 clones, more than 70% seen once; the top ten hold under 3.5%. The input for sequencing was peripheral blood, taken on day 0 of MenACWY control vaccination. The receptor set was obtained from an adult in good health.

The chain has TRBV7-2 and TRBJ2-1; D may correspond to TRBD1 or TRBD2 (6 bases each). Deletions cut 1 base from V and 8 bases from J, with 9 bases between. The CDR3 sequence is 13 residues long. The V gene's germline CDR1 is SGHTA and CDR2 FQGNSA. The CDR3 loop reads CASSLGGAYEQFF. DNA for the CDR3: TGTGCCAGCAGCTTAGGGGGGGCGTATGAGCAGTTCTTC.

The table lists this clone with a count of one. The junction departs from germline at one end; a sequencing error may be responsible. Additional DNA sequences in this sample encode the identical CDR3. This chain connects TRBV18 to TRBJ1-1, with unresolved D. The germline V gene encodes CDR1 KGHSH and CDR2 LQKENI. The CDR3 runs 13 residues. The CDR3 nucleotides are TGTGCCAGCTCGCCACAGCGGAACACTGAAGCTTTCTTT. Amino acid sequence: CASSPQRNTEAFF.

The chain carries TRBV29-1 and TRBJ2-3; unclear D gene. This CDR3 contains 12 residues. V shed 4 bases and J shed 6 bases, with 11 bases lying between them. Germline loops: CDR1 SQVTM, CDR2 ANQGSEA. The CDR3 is CSVVITPDTQYF. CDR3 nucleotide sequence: TGCAGCGTTGTGATTACCCCGGATACGCAGTATTTT.

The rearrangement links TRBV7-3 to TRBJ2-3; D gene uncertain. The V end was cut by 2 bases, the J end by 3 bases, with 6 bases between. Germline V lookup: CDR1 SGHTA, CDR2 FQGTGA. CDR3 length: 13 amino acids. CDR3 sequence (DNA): TGTGCCAGCAGCTTACTTCGGACAGATACGCAGTATTTT. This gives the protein CASSLLRTDTQYF. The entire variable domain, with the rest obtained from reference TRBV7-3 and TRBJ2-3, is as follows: GAGVSQTPSNKVTEKGKYVELRCDPISGHTALYWYRQSLGQGPEFLIYFQGTGAADDSGLPNDRFFAVRPEGSVSTLKIQRTERGDSAVYLCASSLLRTDTQYFGPGTRLTVL.

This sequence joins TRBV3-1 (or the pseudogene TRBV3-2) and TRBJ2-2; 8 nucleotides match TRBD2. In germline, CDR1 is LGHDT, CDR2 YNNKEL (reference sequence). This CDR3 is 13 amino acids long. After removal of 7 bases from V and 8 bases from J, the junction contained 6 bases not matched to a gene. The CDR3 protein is CASTGGEVGELFF. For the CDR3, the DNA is TGTGCCAGCACCGGGGGGGAGGTTGGGGAGCTGTTTTTT.

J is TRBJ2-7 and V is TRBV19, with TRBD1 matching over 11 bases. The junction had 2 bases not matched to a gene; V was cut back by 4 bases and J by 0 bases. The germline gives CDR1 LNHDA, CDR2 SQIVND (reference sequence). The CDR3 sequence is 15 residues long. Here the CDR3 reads CASSKGQGGSYEQYF. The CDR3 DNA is TGTGCCAGTAGTAAGGGACAGGGGGGCTCCTACGAGCAGTACTTC. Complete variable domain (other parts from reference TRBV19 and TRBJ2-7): DGGITQSPKYLFRKEGQNVTLSCEQNLNHDAMYWYRQDPGQGLRLIYYSQIVNDFQKGDIAEGYSVSREKKESFPLTVTSAQKNPTAFYLCASSKGQGGSYEQYFGPGTRLTVT.

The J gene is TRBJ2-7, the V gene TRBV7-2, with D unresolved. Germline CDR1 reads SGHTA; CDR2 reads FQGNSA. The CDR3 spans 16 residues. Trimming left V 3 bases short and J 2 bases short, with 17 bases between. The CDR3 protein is CASSFRRSGQTYEQYF. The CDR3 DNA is TGTGCCAGCAGCTTTAGACGGTCGGGTCAAACCTACGAGCAGTACTTC.

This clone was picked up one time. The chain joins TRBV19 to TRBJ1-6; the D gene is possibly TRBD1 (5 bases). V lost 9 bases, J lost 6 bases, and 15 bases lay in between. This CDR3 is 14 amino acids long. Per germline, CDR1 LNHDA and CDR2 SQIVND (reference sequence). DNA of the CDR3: TGTGCCAGCCCCAGCCAGGGTGGTAATTCACCCCTCCACTTT. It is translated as CASPSQGGNSPLHF.

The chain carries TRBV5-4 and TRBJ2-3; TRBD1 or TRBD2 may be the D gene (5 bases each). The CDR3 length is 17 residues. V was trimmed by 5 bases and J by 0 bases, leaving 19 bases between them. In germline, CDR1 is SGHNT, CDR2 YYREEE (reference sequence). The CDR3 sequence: CASRVGTRGYSTDTQYF. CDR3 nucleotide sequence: TGTGCCAGCAGGGTGGGGACCCGAGGGTATAGCACAGATACGCAGTATTTT.

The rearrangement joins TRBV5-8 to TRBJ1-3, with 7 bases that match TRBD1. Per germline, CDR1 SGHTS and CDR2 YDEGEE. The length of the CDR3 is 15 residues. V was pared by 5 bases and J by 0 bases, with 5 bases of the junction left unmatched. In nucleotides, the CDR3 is TGTGCCAGCAGAGCAACAGGGGTCTCTGGAAACACCATATATTTT. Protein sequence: CASRATGVSGNTIYF.

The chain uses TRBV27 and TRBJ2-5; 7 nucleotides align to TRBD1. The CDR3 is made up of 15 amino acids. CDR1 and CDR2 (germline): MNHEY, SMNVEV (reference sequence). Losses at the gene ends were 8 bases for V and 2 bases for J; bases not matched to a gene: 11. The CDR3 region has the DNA TGTGCCAGCGCCGCAGGGACAGTGGATCAAGAGACCCAGTACTTC. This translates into CASAAGTVDQETQYF.

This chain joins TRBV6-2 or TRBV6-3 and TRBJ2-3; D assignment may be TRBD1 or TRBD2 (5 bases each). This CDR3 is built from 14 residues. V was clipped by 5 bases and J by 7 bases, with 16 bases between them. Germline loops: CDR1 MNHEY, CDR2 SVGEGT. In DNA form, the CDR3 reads TGTGCCAGCAGTGGGACCTCTAGGGTCCATACGCAGTATTTT. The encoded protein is CASSGTSRVHTQYF.

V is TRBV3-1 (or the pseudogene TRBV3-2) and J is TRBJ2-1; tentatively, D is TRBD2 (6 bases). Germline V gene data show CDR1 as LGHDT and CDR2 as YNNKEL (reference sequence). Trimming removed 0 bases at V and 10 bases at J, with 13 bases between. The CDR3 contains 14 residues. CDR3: CASSQDPGRGEQFF. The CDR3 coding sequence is TGTGCCAGCAGCCAAGATCCAGGGCGGGGAGAGCAGTTCTTC.

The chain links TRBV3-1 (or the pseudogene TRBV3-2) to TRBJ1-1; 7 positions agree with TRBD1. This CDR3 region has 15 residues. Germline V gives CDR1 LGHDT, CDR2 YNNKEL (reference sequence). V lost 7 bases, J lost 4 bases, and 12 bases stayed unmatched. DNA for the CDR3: TGTGCCAGCACCAGGTCTGACAGGGAAGGCACTGAAGCTTTCTTT. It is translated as CASTRSDREGTEAFF.

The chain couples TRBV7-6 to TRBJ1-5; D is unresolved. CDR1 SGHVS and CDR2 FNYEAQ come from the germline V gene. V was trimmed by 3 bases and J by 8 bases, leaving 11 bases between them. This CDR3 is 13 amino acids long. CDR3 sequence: CASSFSGAEPQHF. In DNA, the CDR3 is TGTGCCAGCAGCTTTTCAGGCGCGGAGCCCCAGCATTTT.

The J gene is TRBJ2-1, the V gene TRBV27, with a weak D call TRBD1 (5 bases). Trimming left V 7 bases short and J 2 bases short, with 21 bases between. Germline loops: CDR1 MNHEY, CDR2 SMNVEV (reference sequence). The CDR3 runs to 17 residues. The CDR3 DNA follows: TGTGCCAGCAACAAGGGTGGGGCCTGGGGAACCTACAATGAGCAGTTCTTC. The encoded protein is CASNKGGAWGTYNEQFF.

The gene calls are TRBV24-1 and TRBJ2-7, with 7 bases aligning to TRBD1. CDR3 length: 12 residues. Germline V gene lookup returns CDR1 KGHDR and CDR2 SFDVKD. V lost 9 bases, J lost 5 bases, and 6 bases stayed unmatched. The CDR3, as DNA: TGTGCCACCGGGGACAGCCCCAACGAGCAGTACTTC. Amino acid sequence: CATGDSPNEQYF.

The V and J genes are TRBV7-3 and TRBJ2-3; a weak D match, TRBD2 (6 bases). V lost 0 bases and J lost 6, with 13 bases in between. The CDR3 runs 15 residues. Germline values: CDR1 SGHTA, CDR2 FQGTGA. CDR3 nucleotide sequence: TGTGCCAGCAGCTTAACGGGGGGAATTACGGATACGCAGTATTTT. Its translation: CASSLTGGITDTQYF.